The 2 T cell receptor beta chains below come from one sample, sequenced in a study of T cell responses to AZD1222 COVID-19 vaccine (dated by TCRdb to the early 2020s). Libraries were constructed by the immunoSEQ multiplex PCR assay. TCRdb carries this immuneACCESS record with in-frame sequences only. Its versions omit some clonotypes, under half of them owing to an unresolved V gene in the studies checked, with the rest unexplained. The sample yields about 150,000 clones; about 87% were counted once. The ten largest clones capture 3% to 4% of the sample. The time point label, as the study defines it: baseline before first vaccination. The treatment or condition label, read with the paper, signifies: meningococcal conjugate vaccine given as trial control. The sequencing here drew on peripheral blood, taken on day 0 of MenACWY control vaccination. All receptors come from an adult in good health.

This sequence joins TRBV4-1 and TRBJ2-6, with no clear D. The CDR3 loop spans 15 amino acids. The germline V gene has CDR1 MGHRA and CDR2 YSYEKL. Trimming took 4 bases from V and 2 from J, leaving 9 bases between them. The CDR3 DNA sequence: TGCGCCAGCAGCCCCTTTGGGCCTGGGGCCAACGTCCTGACTTTC. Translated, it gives CASSPFGPGANVLTF.

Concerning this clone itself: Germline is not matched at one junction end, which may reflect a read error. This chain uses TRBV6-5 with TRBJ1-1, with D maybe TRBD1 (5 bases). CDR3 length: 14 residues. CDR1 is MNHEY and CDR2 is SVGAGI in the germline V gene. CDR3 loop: CASTYGGVNTEAFF. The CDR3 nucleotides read TGTGCCAGCACTTACGGGGGGGTTAACACTGAAGCTTTCTTT.